The 22 T cell receptor beta chains presented below share a single source sample, sequenced in a study of blood T cell repertoires in COVID-19. Assay used: immunoSEQ multiplex PCR; TCRdb lists only in-frame clones, some missing. The table has roughly 53,000 clones, over 75% seen once. Sequences were obtained from peripheral blood. The receptors derive from a human donor in a cohort sampled during active COVID-19.

The chain employs TRBV4-2 and TRBJ2-7; tentatively, D is TRBD1 (5 bases). Germline CDR1 and CDR2: LGHNA and YNFKEQ. Trimming removed 0 bases from V and 3 bases from J, with 15 bases in between. The CDR3 is 16 residues long. The CDR3 loop is CASSQEGTGFLYEQYF. The CDR3 DNA sequence: TGTGCCAGCAGCCAAGAAGGAACAGGATTTCTCTACGAGCAGTACTTC.

The genes are TRBV27 and TRBJ2-7; 11 positions agree with TRBD2. The CDR3 loop spans 15 amino acids. Germline V CDR1 and CDR2: MNHEY, SMNVEV (reference sequence). V lost 5 bases and J lost 1; bases outside the gene matches: 4. The CDR3 sequence: CASSQGLAGSYEQYF. CDR3 sequence (DNA): TGTGCCAGCAGTCAAGGACTAGCGGGTTCCTACGAGCAGTACTTC.

This clone was counted once. The J gene is TRBJ2-1, the V gene TRBV7-8; D is perhaps TRBD1 (6 bases). V lost 8 bases, J lost 5 bases, and 19 bases lay in between. In germline, CDR1 is SGHVS, CDR2 FQNEAQ. The CDR3 spans 15 residues. The CDR3 is CASSAHRVLHNEQFF. CDR3 bases: TGTGCCAGCTCCGCACACAGGGTCTTACACAATGAGCAGTTCTTC. Filled out from reference TRBV7-8 and TRBJ2-1, the complete variable domain reads GAGVSQSPRYKVAKRGQDVALRCDPISGHVSLFWYQQALGQGPEFLTYFQNEAQLDKSGLPSDRFFAERPEGSVSTLKIQRTQQEDSAVYLCASSAHRVLHNEQFFGPGTRLTVL.

This clone has just one count. The chain combines TRBV18 with TRBJ2-7; tentatively, D is TRBD1 (6 bases). This CDR3 is built from 13 residues. Between the trimmed V and J ends, which lost 2 bases and 7 bases, there was a span of 12 bases. The V gene's germline CDR1 is KGHSH and CDR2 LQKENI. This CDR3 is CASSPGVQGEQYF. The DNA for the CDR3 is TGTGCCAGCTCACCAGGGGTACAGGGAGAGCAGTACTTC.

The chain carries TRBV10-3 and TRBJ2-3, with TRBD2 matching over 11 bases. The CDR3 sequence is 19 residues long. Trimming cost V 5 bases and J 0 bases; bases outside gene matches: 13. In germline, CDR1 is ENHRY, CDR2 SYGVKD. The CDR3 bases are TGTGCCATCAGTCCCGACAGGGGACTAGCGGACACTAGCACAGATACGCAGTATTTT. Translated: CAISPDRGLADTSTDTQYF.

The table lists this clone with a few counts. J is TRBJ1-1 and V is TRBV7-9; D unresolved. CDR1 is SEHNR, CDR2 FQNEAQ, per germline (reference sequence). CDR3 size: 13 residues. Trimming removed 5 bases from V and 5 bases from J, with 12 bases in between. The CDR3 nucleotides are TGTGCCAGCAGCAGGGTTAGAGGGACTGAAGCTTTCTTT. Its protein product is CASSRVRGTEAFF.

The chain carries TRBV5-1 and TRBJ2-3; 11 bases are a match to TRBD2. Germline V gene sequence: CDR1 SGHRS, CDR2 YFSETQ. Trimming removed 4 bases from V and 4 bases from J; junction bases left unmatched: 8. There are 16 residues in the CDR3. The CDR3, as DNA: TGCGCCAGCAGCAGCCTAGCGGGAGGTTGGGCAGATACGCAGTATTTT. It specifies CASSSLAGGWADTQYF.

In regard to this clone: Other DNA sequences of this sample code for an identical CDR3. This chain links TRBV18 with TRBJ2-7; 9 bases agree with TRBD1. The CDR3 totals 14 residues. Germline V CDR1 and CDR2: KGHSH, LQKENI. V lost 2 bases to trimming and J lost 4 bases; unmatched junction nucleotides: 3. CDR3 sequence reads: CASSPGQGLYEQYF. DNA of the CDR3: TGTGCCAGCTCACCAGGACAGGGGCTATACGAGCAGTACTTC. The variable domain in full, completed from reference TRBV18 and TRBJ2-7, reads NAGVMQNPRHLVRRRGQEARLRCSPMKGHSHVYWYRQLPEEGLKFMVYLQKENIIDESGMPKERFSAEFPKEGPSILRIQQVVRGDSAAYFCASSPGQGLYEQYFGPGTRLTVT.

The chain employs TRBV6-6 and TRBJ1-1, with D possibly matching TRBD1 (6 bases). V lost 5 bases and J lost 5, with 15 bases in between. Germline V gives CDR1 MNHNY, CDR2 SVGAGI (reference sequence). This CDR3 has 14 amino acids. The CDR3 DNA reads as TGTGCCAGCAGTGATTTCAGGGGTAGGACTGAAGCTTTCTTT. It translates to CASSDFRGRTEAFF.

The chain recombines TRBV11-2 with TRBJ2-1; 10 bases fit TRBD2. V dropped 4 bases and J dropped 6; count of bases not matched to a gene: 9. Germline V lookup: CDR1 SGHAT, CDR2 FQNNGV. The CDR3 extends over 16 amino acids. For the CDR3, the DNA is TGTGCCAGCAGCTCCCCGGGACTAGCGTCGGTCAATGAGCAGTTCTTC. As protein: CASSSPGLASVNEQFF. Looking up the rest from reference TRBV11-2 and TRBJ2-1 gives the full variable domain: EAGVAQSPRYKIIEKRQSVAFWCNPISGHATLYWYQQILGQGPKLLIQFQNNGVVDDSQLPKDRFSAERLKGVDSTLKIQPAKLEDSAVYLCASSSPGLASVNEQFFGPGTRLTVL.

This chain joins TRBV6-1 and TRBJ1-2; 7 bases match TRBD1. Losses at the gene ends were 1 base for V and 4 bases for J; bases not matched to a gene: 3. The CDR3 loop spans 14 amino acids. The germline V gene has CDR1 MNHNS and CDR2 SASEGT. The CDR3 nucleotides are TGTGCCAGCAGTGAAGGACAGGGCCTCTATGGCTACACCTTC. Protein sequence: CASSEGQGLYGYTF.

This clone was seen just once. V gene TRBV11-1 combines with J gene TRBJ1-1; 8 nucleotides match TRBD1. Per germline, CDR1 SGHAT and CDR2 FQDESV (reference sequence). J gave up 0 bases and V 5 bases, and 2 bases lay outside the gene matches. CDR3 length: 14 residues. The DNA of the CDR3 is TGTGCCAGCAGCCCAGGGGGCTTGAACACTGAAGCTTTCTTT. This codes for CASSPGGLNTEAFF.

The gene calls are TRBV9 and TRBJ2-3; 10 nucleotides match TRBD1. The CDR3 runs 16 residues. Per the germline V gene, CDR1 is SGDLS and CDR2 is YYNGEE. J gave up 5 bases and V 4 bases, and 10 bases lay outside the gene matches. Written as DNA, the CDR3 is TGTGCCAGCAGCCTACCGACAGGGGGCGTTGGAGATACGCAGTATTTT. Translated, it gives CASSLPTGGVGDTQYF.

The chain uses TRBV7-8 and TRBJ2-2; 7 nucleotides match TRBD2. Trimming removed 3 bases from V and 4 bases from J; junction bases left unmatched: 8. The germline gives CDR1 SGHVS, CDR2 FQNEAQ. The CDR3 covers 16 residues. The CDR3: CASSFWAGEGTGELFF. CDR3 in DNA: TGTGCCAGCAGCTTTTGGGCGGGAGAAGGCACCGGGGAGCTGTTTTTT.

This chain uses TRBV28 with TRBJ2-7; tentative D call: TRBD1 (6 bases). This CDR3 spans 15 amino acids. Trimming took 6 bases from V and 0 from J, leaving 15 bases between them. The germline gives CDR1 MDHEN, CDR2 SYDVKM. The CDR3 DNA follows: TGTGCCAGCAGATCCGGTGGGGGCGACTCCTACGAGCAGTACTTC. Translated: CASRSGGGDSYEQYF.

There are a few counts of this clone. This chain links TRBV30 with TRBJ1-1; 7 bases are shared with TRBD1. J lost 6 bases, V lost 1 base, and 11 bases had no gene match. The CDR3 runs 15 residues. The germline gives CDR1 GTSNPN, CDR2 SVGIG (reference sequence). CDR3 in amino acids: CAWSDPLDRHAEAFF. The CDR3 coding sequence is TGTGCCTGGAGTGACCCCTTGGACAGGCACGCTGAAGCTTTCTTT.

The chain employs TRBV12-5 and TRBJ1-3, with TRBD1 matching 8 bases. Germline trimming cut 5 bases from V and 3 bases from J; bases unmatched to any gene: 6. CDR1 is LGHNT and CDR2 is FRNRAP in the germline V gene. The CDR3 sequence is 15 residues long. In DNA form, the CDR3 reads TGTGCTAGTGGTCCGCTCAGGGGGCTTGGAAACACCATATATTTT. Translated, it gives CASGPLRGLGNTIYF.

The chain has TRBV5-1 and TRBJ2-6; no clear D gene. Per the germline V gene, CDR1 is SGHRS and CDR2 is YFSETQ. This CDR3 region has 14 residues. V dropped 2 bases and J dropped 1 base, with 4 bases sitting between them. This chain's CDR3 is CASSFRSGANVLTF. As DNA, the CDR3 is TGCGCCAGCAGCTTTCGTTCTGGGGCCAACGTCCTGACTTTC.

There are a few counts of this clone. The DNA for the CDR3 is TGTGCCAGCAGTCCGAGACAATCTTACGAGCAGTACTTC. This codes for CASSPRQSYEQYF. The J gene is TRBJ2-7, the V gene TRBV6-6; D remains unclear. Trimming left V 5 bases short and J 4 bases short, with 12 bases between. This CDR3 is built from 13 residues. Germline values: CDR1 MNHNY, CDR2 SVGAGI (reference sequence).

The chain uses TRBV2 and TRBJ1-4; maybe TRBD1 (6 bases). The V end was cut by 4 bases, the J end by 7 bases, with 13 bases between. Germline V gene data show CDR1 as SNHLY and CDR2 as FYNNEI. This CDR3 comprises 14 residues. The CDR3 reads CASSAEQGGEKLFF. CDR3 coding DNA: TGTGCCAGCAGTGCGGAACAGGGCGGTGAAAAACTGTTTTTT.

This chain links TRBV27 with TRBJ2-1; D is uncertain. Germline lookup yields CDR1 MNHEY and CDR2 SMNVEV (reference sequence). This CDR3 comprises 14 residues. V gave up 8 bases and J gave up 0 bases, with 11 bases separating them. Here the CDR3 reads CASSGQSSYNEQFF. The CDR3 coding sequence is TGTGCCAGCTCAGGCCAAAGCTCCTACAATGAGCAGTTCTTC.

The chain recombines TRBV5-5 with TRBJ2-1; D perhaps matches TRBD2 (5 bases). Trimming cost V 1 base and J 5 bases, with 10 bases left between them. CDR3 length: 14 amino acids. The germline V gene encodes CDR1 SGHKS and CDR2 YYEKEE (reference sequence). The CDR3 nucleotides read TGTGCCAGCAGCTTGTATGGGAGACACAATGAGCAGTTCTTC. Protein sequence: CASSLYGRHNEQFF.